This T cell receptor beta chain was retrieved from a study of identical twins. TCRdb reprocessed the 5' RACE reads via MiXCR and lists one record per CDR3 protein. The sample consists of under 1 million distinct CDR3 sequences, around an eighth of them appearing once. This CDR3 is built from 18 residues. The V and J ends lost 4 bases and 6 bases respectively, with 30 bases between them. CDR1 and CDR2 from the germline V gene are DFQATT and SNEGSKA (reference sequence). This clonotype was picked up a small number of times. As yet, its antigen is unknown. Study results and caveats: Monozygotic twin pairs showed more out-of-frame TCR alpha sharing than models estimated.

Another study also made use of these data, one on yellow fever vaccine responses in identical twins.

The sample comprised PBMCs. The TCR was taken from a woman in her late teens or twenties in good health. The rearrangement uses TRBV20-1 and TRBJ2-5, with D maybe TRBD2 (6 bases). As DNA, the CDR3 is TGCAGTGCTATTAGTCGGGGCGGCCGTGCGGCGGGAAAAAAGACCCAGTACTTC. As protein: CSAISRGGRAAGKKTQYF.